The 13 T cell receptor beta chains reported below all come from one sample, sequenced in a study of early T cells in non-severe SARS-CoV-2 infection. TCRdb independently ran MiXCR on the 5' RACE reads; one entry per CDR3 protein. This table holds tens of thousands of distinct CDR3 sequences, more than 10% found once. Sequenced sample: whole blood. These receptors all stem from an adult who was a healthcare worker with PCR-confirmed SARS-CoV-2 infection or an uninfected control (not recorded which).

This clonotype was seen more than once but under ten times. For the CDR3, the DNA is TGTGCCAGCAGTTTATCGCGAGGGTCCGGTGGCTACACCTTC. This codes for CASSLSRGSGGYTF. The chain is built from TRBV27 and TRBJ1-2; no definite D call. V shed 0 bases and J shed 7 bases, with 12 bases lying between them. The germline gives CDR1 MNHEY, CDR2 SMNVEV (reference sequence). The CDR3 loop spans 14 amino acids.

The sample holds a few counts of this clonotype. V usage is TRBV12-3 or TRBV12-4 and J usage is TRBJ2-1; 9 bases line up with TRBD2. The CDR3 has 17 amino acids. V lost 4 bases, J lost 8 bases, and 15 bases stayed unmatched. DNA of the CDR3: TGTGCCAGCAGTTCCTCAGGATGGCGGGAGGGTGGCGATGAGCAGTTCTTC. Its protein is CASSSSGWREGGDEQFF.

This clonotype was seen many times. The chain couples TRBV7-2 to TRBJ2-1, with 7 bases fitting TRBD1. Looked up from germline, CDR1 is SGHTA and CDR2 is FQGNSA. This CDR3 has 16 residues. With 4 bases clipped from V and 4 bases from J, the junction kept 10 bases outside the gene matches. CDR3 nucleotides: TGTGCCAGCAGCTCCACCCAGAGGGGGCAGTACAATGAGCAGTTCTTC. Its translation is CASSSTQRGQYNEQFF.

The chain couples TRBV19 to TRBJ2-4; maybe TRBD1 (6 bases). Deletions cut 5 bases from V and 7 bases from J, with 12 bases between. This CDR3 is built from 13 residues. Germline V gene data show CDR1 as LNHDA and CDR2 as SQIVND (reference sequence). CDR3 in amino acids: CASSPQGMNIQYF. In DNA, the CDR3 is TGTGCCAGTAGTCCCCAGGGGATGAACATTCAGTACTTC.

This clonotype turned up a few times. V and J are TRBV20-1 and TRBJ2-3; TRBD2 agrees at 12 bases. V was clipped by 5 bases and J by 3 bases; unmatched bases: 6. This CDR3 is built from 15 residues. CDR1 is DFQATT and CDR2 is SNEGSKA in the germline V gene (reference sequence). This CDR3 is CSADTSGRWTDTQYF. The CDR3 DNA is TGCAGTGCTGATACTAGCGGGAGGTGGACAGATACGCAGTATTTT.

The chain combines TRBV19 with TRBJ2-3; 11 bases match TRBD2. Germline lookup yields CDR1 LNHDA and CDR2 SQIVND (reference sequence). CDR3 size: 17 residues. With 4 bases clipped from V and 2 bases from J, the junction kept 8 bases outside the gene matches. Here the CDR3 DNA reads TGTGCCAGTAGTAGGAAGGGGACTAGCGGAAACACAGATACGCAGTATTTT. It is translated as CASSRKGTSGNTDTQYF.

Judged by abundance, this clonotype is medium-sized. This rearrangement joins TRBV7-2 to TRBJ2-6; either TRBD1 or TRBD2 may supply D (5 bases each). The germline gives CDR1 SGHTA, CDR2 FQGNSA. The V end lost 4 bases, the J end lost 3 bases, and 13 bases lay between the germline ends. There are 16 residues in the CDR3. CDR3 nucleotide sequence: TGTGCCAGCAGCTCCCGACGGGGCTTTGGGGCCAACGTCCTGACTTTC. Translating it yields CASSSRRGFGANVLTF.

The chain carries TRBV5-1 and TRBJ2-7; D gene uncertain. The germline V and J ends were trimmed by 0 bases and 6 bases, with 13 bases remaining between them. Germline V CDR1 and CDR2: SGHRS, YFSETQ. This CDR3 has 14 residues. CDR3 nucleotide sequence: TGCGCCAGCAGCTTGGGCCCGGGCGCGGTCGAGCAGTACTTC. Its translation: CASSLGPGAVEQYF.

This clonotype was counted only a few times. The V gene is TRBV12-3 or TRBV12-4, the J gene TRBJ1-1, with D maybe TRBD1 (6 bases). There are 15 residues in the CDR3. Trimming stripped 3 bases from V and 3 bases from J, with 14 bases between. The CDR3 coding sequence is TGTGCCAGCAGTTTTAAGAGGGGGATGTACACTGAAGCTTTCTTT. As protein: CASSFKRGMYTEAFF.

This clonotype was counted only a few times. The gene calls are TRBV2 and TRBJ2-7; TRBD2 agrees at 9 bases. The ends lost 5 bases at V and 3 bases at J; junction bases unmatched: 20. Germline CDR1 is SNHLY and CDR2 is FYNNEI. CDR3 length equals 19 residues. Here the CDR3 DNA reads TGTGCCAGCAGTACCCCTCGGGACCCTAGGACTAGCGAAGACTACGAGCAGTACTTC. This sequence encodes CASSTPRDPRTSEDYEQYF.

This sequence joins TRBV20-1 and TRBJ2-1; D perhaps matches TRBD1 (6 bases). The CDR3 consists of 13 residues. Trimming left V 2 bases short and J 8 bases short, with 13 bases between. Germline-derived CDR1 and CDR2 are DFQATT and SNEGSKA (reference sequence). In DNA form, the CDR3 reads TGCAGTGCTAGATACCGGACAGAGTATGAGCAGTTCTTC. This gives the protein CSARYRTEYEQFF.

This clonotype was seen a few times. This rearrangement joins TRBV7-2 to TRBJ1-6; no firm D call. Trimming took 6 bases from V and 5 from J, leaving 11 bases between them. The germline gives CDR1 SGHTA, CDR2 FQGNSA. CDR3 size: 14 residues. This CDR3 is CASSGRTHNSPLHF. The CDR3 coding sequence is TGTGCCAGCAGTGGTAGAACGCATAATTCACCCCTCCACTTT.

This clonotype was counted at least ten times. The chain employs TRBV4-3 and TRBJ1-1, with TRBD1 as a possible D gene (5 bases). V dropped 3 bases and J dropped 0 bases, with 11 bases sitting between them. The germline V gene encodes CDR1 LGHNA and CDR2 YSLEER. This CDR3 contains 15 residues. In nucleotides, the CDR3 is TGCGCCAGCAGCCAGGAACAGACAGTGAACACTGAAGCTTTCTTT. The encoded protein is CASSQEQTVNTEAFF.